Following are 18 T cell receptor beta chains from one sample sequenced in a study of somatic mutations in cytotoxic T cells in rheumatoid arthritis. Sequenced by immunoSEQ multiplex PCR; TCRdb stores in-frame clones only, minus some. The repertoire holds 15,000 to 20,000 clones, with over 75% as singletons. Sequencing used CD8+ T cells sorted from blood. The receptors come from an adult with rheumatoid arthritis.

This rearrangement joins TRBV9 to TRBJ2-7; 8 bases are shared with TRBD1. V lost 3 bases and J lost 4; bases outside the gene matches: 6. The CDR3 contains 14 residues. Per germline, CDR1 SGDLS and CDR2 YYNGEE. The CDR3 bases are TGTGCCAGCAGCGGCCGGGACAGGTCGTACGAGCAGTACTTC. Protein product: CASSGRDRSYEQYF.

V and J are TRBV9 and TRBJ1-6, with 7 bases identical to TRBD1. The CDR3 covers 15 residues. Germline lookup yields CDR1 SGDLS and CDR2 YYNGEE. V lost 4 bases and J lost 5; bases outside the gene matches: 6. The CDR3 DNA sequence: TGTGCCAGCAGCCTAAGGGACAGCCATAATTCACCCCTCCACTTT. Protein product: CASSLRDSHNSPLHF.

The chain links TRBV7-8 to TRBJ2-5; no clear D. This CDR3 comprises 14 residues. Between the trimmed V and J ends, which lost 3 bases and 2 bases, there was a span of 10 bases. CDR1 and CDR2 from the germline V gene are SGHVS and FQNEAQ. CDR3 sequence reads: CASSFRLGQETQYF. In nucleotides, the CDR3 is TGTGCCAGCAGCTTTAGACTGGGACAAGAGACCCAGTACTTC.

J is TRBJ2-3 and V is TRBV9; 11 bases agree with TRBD2. CDR1 SGDLS and CDR2 YYNGEE come from the germline V gene. The CDR3 spans 17 residues. Unmatched junction bases numbered 11, after V lost 3 bases and J lost 5 bases. CDR3 protein: CASSASRLAGPGDTQYF. DNA of the CDR3: TGTGCCAGCAGCGCGTCCCGACTAGCGGGACCGGGAGATACGCAGTATTTT. The full variable domain, rest sourced from reference TRBV9 and TRBJ2-3, is DSGVTQTPKHLITATGQRVTLRCSPRSGDLSVYWYQQSLDQGLQFLIQYYNGEERAKGNILERFSAQQFPDLHSELNLSSLELGDSALYFCASSASRLAGPGDTQYFGPGTRLTVL.

CDR3 nucleotide sequence: TGTGCCAGCAGCCATGGGATGAACACTGAAGCTTTCTTT. Protein product: CASSHGMNTEAFF. The rearrangement links TRBV7-3 to TRBJ1-1; D is ambiguous. The CDR3 has 13 amino acids. The V gene's germline CDR1 is SGHTA and CDR2 FQGTGA. V was shortened by 5 bases and J by 0 bases, with 7 bases between the two germline ends.

The chain links TRBV7-8 to TRBJ2-7; perhaps TRBD1 as D (6 bases). The CDR3 extends over 17 amino acids. In germline, CDR1 is SGHVS, CDR2 FQNEAQ. Trimming left V 5 bases short and J 0 bases short, with 20 bases between. The CDR3 coding sequence is TGTGCCAGCAGCAATTCCCCCCAGGGGCAGAGCTCCTACGAGCAGTACTTC. It encodes CASSNSPQGQSSYEQYF. The whole variable domain, remainder taken from reference TRBV7-8 and TRBJ2-7, is GAGVSQSPRYKVAKRGQDVALRCDPISGHVSLFWYQQALGQGPEFLTYFQNEAQLDKSGLPSDRFFAERPEGSVSTLKIQRTQQEDSAVYLCASSNSPQGQSSYEQYFGPGTRLTVT.

This clone appeared a single time. The CDR3 loop reads CASSQGQLVYEQYF. CDR3 nucleotides: TGTGCCAGCAGCCAGGGACAGCTGGTCTACGAGCAGTACTTC. The chain has TRBV7-6 and TRBJ2-7; TRBD1 aligns across 7 bases. Trimming at V came to 5 bases and at J to 3 bases, leaving 7 bases not matched to a gene. The germline gives CDR1 SGHVS, CDR2 FNYEAQ. This CDR3 spans 14 amino acids.

The chain links TRBV5-6 to TRBJ2-7, with 7 bases fitting TRBD1. The CDR3 sequence is 17 residues long. The V gene's germline CDR1 is SGHDT and CDR2 YYEEEE. Trimming cost V 3 bases and J 0 bases; bases outside gene matches: 12. The CDR3 spells CASSYMTGRSFSYEQYF. CDR3 nucleotides: TGTGCCAGCAGCTATATGACAGGGCGATCTTTCTCCTACGAGCAGTACTTC.

V gene TRBV6-5 combines with J gene TRBJ1-2; 7 nucleotides line up with TRBD1. The length of the CDR3 is 15 residues. CDR1 and CDR2 (germline): MNHEY, SVGAGI. The junction had 6 bases not matched to a gene; V was cut back by 2 bases and J by 3 bases. The CDR3 loop is CASSYPGDSYYGYTF. CDR3 nucleotides: TGTGCCAGCAGTTACCCAGGGGACAGCTACTATGGCTACACCTTC.

The V and J genes are TRBV7-8 and TRBJ1-5, with D tentatively TRBD1 (5 bases). This CDR3 is 14 amino acids long. CDR1 is SGHVS and CDR2 is FQNEAQ in the germline V gene. V was shortened by 5 bases and J by 3 bases, with 11 bases between the two germline ends. CDR3 loop: CASSGGGTNQPQHF. The CDR3 DNA reads TGTGCCAGCAGCGGTGGGGGGACCAATCAGCCCCAGCATTTT.

This chain joins TRBV27 and TRBJ2-1; TRBD2 matches 8 bases. The CDR3 sequence is 17 residues long. The junction had 13 bases not matched to a gene; V was cut back by 5 bases and J by 4 bases. Germline CDR1 is MNHEY and CDR2 is SMNVEV (reference sequence). CDR3 coding DNA: TGTGCCAGCAGTCAACGGGAATTAGCGGGGTATTACAATGAGCAGTTCTTC. It yields the protein CASSQRELAGYYNEQFF.

This chain joins TRBV7-9 and TRBJ2-2, with D uncertain. CDR3 size: 13 residues. The germline V gene has CDR1 SEHNR and CDR2 FQNEAQ (reference sequence). V lost 0 bases and J 5 bases, leaving 4 bases between the germline ends. The CDR3 protein is CASSLAGTGELFF. CDR3 DNA: TGTGCCAGCAGCTTAGCAGGGACCGGGGAGCTGTTTTTT.

This clone appeared a few times. The rearrangement joins TRBV13 to TRBJ2-7; 8 nucleotides line up with TRBD1. This CDR3 contains 13 residues. CDR1 and CDR2 (germline): PRHDT, FYEKMQ (reference sequence). V shed 2 bases, J shed 7 bases, and the junction held 4 bases outside the gene matches. As DNA, the CDR3 is TGTGCCAGCAGCTTACAGGGGGCAAAAGAGCAGTACTTC. Encoded protein: CASSLQGAKEQYF.

The chain uses TRBV11-2 and TRBJ2-4, with 7 bases aligning to TRBD2. Trimming took 0 bases from V and 1 from J; bases not matched to a gene: 6. The CDR3 is made up of 17 amino acids. Germline V lookup: CDR1 SGHAT, CDR2 FQNNGV. Written as DNA, the CDR3 is TGTGCCAGCAGCTTAGATGGGAGGGTTTGGGCCAAAAACATTCAGTACTTC. Amino acid sequence: CASSLDGRVWAKNIQYF.

This sequence joins TRBV11-3 and TRBJ2-6; D call uncertain. The CDR3 spans 15 residues. Germline CDR1 and CDR2: SGHNT and YENEEA. The V end was cut by 5 bases, the J end by 2 bases, with 10 bases between. CDR3 DNA: TGTGCCAGCAGCCCCTTTCGCCCTGGGGCCAACGTCCTGACTTTC. Protein sequence: CASSPFRPGANVLTF.

The chain carries TRBV4-3 and TRBJ1-4, with D perhaps matching TRBD1 (6 bases). Trimming cost V 4 bases and J 4 bases, with 13 bases left between them. Germline V gene data show CDR1 as LGHNA and CDR2 as YSLEER. This CDR3 region has 15 residues. This CDR3 reads CASSPTTGFNEKLFF. DNA of the CDR3: TGCGCCAGCAGCCCGACAACAGGGTTTAATGAAAAACTGTTTTTT.

The V call is TRBV2, the J call TRBJ1-2, with 9 bases fitting TRBD1. Trimming removed 6 bases from V and 5 bases from J; junction bases left unmatched: 1. Germline CDR1 and CDR2: SNHLY and FYNNEI. CDR3 length: 12 amino acids. The CDR3: CASSGQGYGYTF. In DNA form, the CDR3 reads TGTGCCAGCAGCGGACAGGGGTATGGCTACACCTTC.

The chain couples TRBV6-1 to TRBJ2-5; D gene unclear. The CDR3 runs 13 residues. Germline V gives CDR1 MNHNS, CDR2 SASEGT. V lost 6 bases and J 5 bases, leaving 13 bases between the germline ends. The CDR3 region is CASRVKGPETQYF. CDR3 coding DNA: TGTGCCAGCAGAGTAAAAGGGCCGGAGACCCAGTACTTC.